The 21 T cell receptor beta chains presented below share a single source sample, sequenced in a study of CXCR3-negative and CXCR3-positive naive CD8 T cells. Researchers prepared the TRB cDNA libraries using 5' RACE with UMI labels. Reanalyzing the 5' RACE reads, TCRdb keeps one entry per CDR3 protein, without DNA. Its table records a few thousand distinct CDR3 sequences. The sequencing sample was made of naive CXCR3- CD8+ T cells from blood. As for subset: CD45RO-CCR7+CD27+CD95- naive CD8+ T cells lacking CXCR3 (TNR3-). The receptors shown here come from a human donor in good health. Some clones in this sample may be carry-over from other donors' samples.

This chain connects TRBV27 to TRBJ2-7. This CDR3 comprises 11 residues. CDR1 and CDR2 from the germline V gene are MNHEY and SMNVEV (reference sequence). CDR3 in amino acids: CASRNHYEQYF.

The V call is TRBV7-2, the J call TRBJ2-7; TCRdb calls TRBD2, which cannot be checked without DNA. Looked up from germline, CDR1 is SGHTA and CDR2 is FQGNSA. The length of the CDR3 is 15 residues. CDR3: CASSLADSGGYEQYF. Supplemented by reference TRBV7-2 and TRBJ2-7, the full variable domain reads GAGVSQSPSNKVTEKGKDVELRCDPISGHTALYWYRQSLGQGLEFLIYFQGNSAPDKSGLPSDRFSAERTGGSVSTLTIQRTQQEDSAVYLCASSLADSGGYEQYFGPGTRLTVT.

Judged by frequency, this clonotype is medium-sized. The rearrangement uses TRBV6-5 and TRBJ2-5. The length of the CDR3 is 14 residues. Germline lookup yields CDR1 MNHEY and CDR2 SVGAGI. CDR3 amino acids: CASSPGSYRETQYF.

The chain is built from TRBV5-1 and TRBJ2-7; TCRdb reports TRBD1, a call that lacks DNA to check it against. The CDR3 spans 15 residues. The germline V gene encodes CDR1 SGHRS and CDR2 YFSETQ. This CDR3 reads CASSLVGTAQGEQYF.

The rearrangement uses TRBV29-1 and TRBJ2-1; TCRdb's D call of TRBD1 is untestable without DNA. The CDR3 is 13 residues long. Germline V gene lookup returns CDR1 SQVTM and CDR2 ANQGSEA. The CDR3 reads CSVGQENYNEQFF.

The CDR3 loop reads CASSRTSGGTVGQYF. The V gene is TRBV2, the J gene TRBJ2-7; TCRdb designates TRBD2, a call that cannot be tested without DNA. The CDR3 extends over 15 amino acids. Germline V gene lookup returns CDR1 SNHLY and CDR2 FYNNEI.

The J gene is TRBJ2-1, the V gene TRBV9; the TCRdb call, TRBD2, lacks DNA for checking. Germline CDR1 SGDLS, CDR2 YYNGEE. The CDR3 loop spans 16 amino acids. The CDR3 reads CASSDQLAGANNEQFF.

This clonotype is labeled medium-sized based on frequency. This chain's CDR3 is CSVAVGDTIYF. The rearrangement uses TRBV29-1 and TRBJ1-3. Looked up from germline, CDR1 is SQVTM and CDR2 is ANQGSEA. This CDR3 comprises 11 residues.

Judged by frequency, this clonotype is medium-sized. This chain uses TRBV20-1 with TRBJ1-2; without DNA, the TCRdb call of TRBD1 cannot be checked. The V gene's germline CDR1 is DFQATT and CDR2 SNEGSKA (reference sequence). This CDR3 region has 15 residues. CDR3 loop: CSARDETGGNYGYTF.

This rearrangement joins TRBV12-3 or TRBV12-4 to TRBJ1-5; TCRdb selects TRBD1, and the lack of DNA leaves this call unchecked. The CDR3 has 14 residues. The CDR3 region is CASSAQGSGQPQHF.

The chain joins TRBV5-1 to TRBJ2-5; TCRdb names TRBD1, which stays unverified in the absence of DNA. CDR3 length: 14 amino acids. The germline CDR1 and CDR2 sequences are SGHRS and YFSETQ. CDR3 loop: CASSLTGQGETQYF. The whole variable domain, remainder taken from reference TRBV5-1 and TRBJ2-5, is KAGVTQTPRYLIKTRGQQVTLSCSPISGHRSVSWYQQTPGQGLQFLFEYFSETQRNKGNFPGRFSGRQFSNSRSEMNVSTLELGDSALYLCASSLTGQGETQYFGPGTRLLVL.

The V and J genes are TRBV29-1 and TRBJ1-3. The CDR3 loop spans 11 amino acids. CDR1 is SQVTM, CDR2 ANQGSEA, per germline. CDR3 loop: CSVEARNTIYF.

The chain carries TRBV28 and TRBJ2-5. Looked up from germline, CDR1 is MDHEN and CDR2 is SYDVKM. CDR3 length equals 11 residues. This CDR3 is CASSLSETQYF.

This clonotype shows up as medium-sized by frequency. CDR3 region: CSARGDAGGGSTDTQYF. This chain joins TRBV20-1 and TRBJ2-3; checking the TCRdb D call of TRBD1 is not possible without DNA. CDR1 is DFQATT and CDR2 is SNEGSKA in the germline V gene (reference sequence). The CDR3 runs 17 residues.

The chain couples TRBV4-3 to TRBJ1-2. The germline gives CDR1 LGHNA, CDR2 YSLEER. This CDR3 is built from 15 residues. The chain's CDR3 is CASSQASVPSYGYTF.

The rearrangement uses TRBV29-1 and TRBJ1-2; the D gene TCRdb calls, TRBD1, cannot be checked with no DNA. CDR1 is SQVTM, CDR2 ANQGSEA, per germline. This CDR3 comprises 13 residues. CDR3 sequence: CSARTARNYGYTF.

This chain links TRBV11-3 with TRBJ2-1; TCRdb's D call of TRBD2 is untestable without DNA. The V gene's germline CDR1 is SGHNT and CDR2 YENEEA. This CDR3 region has 17 residues. CDR3 sequence: CASSLESGRIVNNEQFF.

The chain couples TRBV15 to TRBJ2-1; TCRdb designates TRBD2, a call that cannot be tested without DNA. Germline CDR1 and CDR2: LNHNV and YYDKDF (reference sequence). This CDR3 comprises 15 residues. The CDR3 sequence is CATSRSGGSYNEQFF.

The rearrangement joins TRBV21-1 to TRBJ2-4; as DNA is missing, the TRBD1 call by TCRdb cannot be tested. TRBV21-1 is a documented pseudogene. CDR3 size: 13 residues. The CDR3 here is CARNRTAKNIQYF.

The V call is TRBV12-3 or TRBV12-4, the J call TRBJ2-7; TCRdb's D gene call, TRBD1, goes unchecked for lack of DNA. The CDR3 contains 12 residues. The CDR3 region is CATAQGAGEQYF.

This chain connects TRBV14 to TRBJ2-7; TCRdb reports TRBD2, a call that lacks DNA to check it against. CDR1 is SGHDN and CDR2 is FVKESK in the germline V gene. This CDR3 has 17 residues. The CDR3: CASSQVPGLAGGQEQYF.